This T cell receptor (beta chain) was sequenced in a study of blood T cell repertoires in COVID-19. This CDR3 comprises 13 residues. CDR1 and CDR2 from the germline V gene are SNHLY and FYNNEI. V was cut by 6 bases and J by 2 bases, with 11 bases left in between. Original analysis: Amplification of reference gene primers was used by the study to estimate nucleated cell counts. Data came from immunoSEQ multiplex PCR; TCRdb stores just in-frame clones and leaves some out. V and J calls and clone size come straight from that table; D and trimming were deduced from the DNA. The sample has over 200,000 clones, about 88% seen once. The cohort comprised adults aged about 18 to 90 years residing in approximately 25 US areas. In assigning cohorts, the study relied on participant-reported clinical history.

This TCR was sampled from a young woman who had been exposed to COVID-19. Sequencing was performed on PBMCs or T cells enriched from blood (not recorded which). V usage is TRBV2 and J usage is TRBJ2-7; TRBD1 might be the D (5 bases). CDR3 bases: TGTGCCAGCAGAGGGCAGGGCCCCTACGAGCAGTACTTC. Its translation is CASRGQGPYEQYF.